This T cell receptor (beta chain) is drawn from a study of human T cells and chemical hapten exposure. Study at large: Throughout a study of 20 to 25 weeks, patients underwent weekly scalp administration of diphenylcyclopropenone doses. 0.01% DPC was applied to the upper back in patch tests, which were read at 6 days.

Time point of the sample: pre-sensitization, week 0. Specified treatment: therapeutic diphenylcyclopropenone sensitization with weekly scalp DPC. Original data processing: Per-sample TCR counts ranged from about 20,000 to 750,000, median around 88,000. TCRdb ran MiXCR on the RACE reads and lists one entry per CDR3 protein. TCRdb's processing, not the authors' own work, is the source of the V and J calls. The top ten clones hold around 2.5% of a sample with approximately 260,000 distinct CDR3 sequences, 7.5% to 10% of them seen once. Germline assignment: CDR1 MDHEN and CDR2 SYDVKM. This CDR3 comprises 12 residues. V was clipped by 7 bases and J by 9 bases, with 10 bases between them.

This chain connects TRBV28 to TRBJ1-6; D is perhaps TRBD1 (6 bases). The sequence was collected from a woman between 40 and 50 years old with alopecia areata. Some clones in this sample may be carry-over from other donors' samples. This specimen consisted of whole blood, obtained in connection with sensitization to the hapten diphenylcyclopropenone (DPC). CDR3 residues: CASTQGSSPLHF. The CDR3 region has the DNA TGTGCCAGCACGCAGGGGAGTTCACCCCTCCACTTT.